The 4 T cell receptor beta chains below were found in one sample sequenced in a study of neoadjuvant anti-PD-1 for oral cavity cancer. The table came from immunoSEQ multiplex PCR; TCRdb's copy has only in-frame clones and leaves some out. The sample has 55,000 to 80,000 clones, about nine tenths seen once. Time point reported: after neoadjuvant nivolumab, at surgical resection. This material consisted of PBMCs, taken after nivolumab (anti-PD-1) treatment. These receptor sequences come from a person aged 40 to 85 with oral cavity squamous cell carcinoma.

The chain employs TRBV2 and TRBJ2-7; tentatively, D is TRBD1 (6 bases). Trimming removed 6 bases from V and 4 bases from J, with 13 bases in between. Germline V lookup: CDR1 SNHLY, CDR2 FYNNEI. The CDR3 length is 13 residues. The DNA of the CDR3 is TGTGCCAGCAGCGCGAGGGGGTTGTACGAGCAGTACTTC. Translating it yields CASSARGLYEQYF.

The chain uses TRBV27 and TRBJ2-2; 12 nucleotides line up with TRBD1. The V gene end was trimmed by 5 bases and the J gene end by 8 bases; junction bases not matched to a gene: 6. CDR1 and CDR2 (germline): MNHEY, SMNVEV (reference sequence). This CDR3 has 15 amino acids. CDR3 DNA: TGTGCCAGCAGTCCTCGGGACAGGGGGCTTGGGGAGCTGTTTTTT. Its protein is CASSPRDRGLGELFF.

In DNA form, the CDR3 reads TGTGCCAGCAGCCCAGGACACCGGGACAGAGTCACAGATACGCAGTATTTT. Translated, it gives CASSPGHRDRVTDTQYF. The rearrangement uses TRBV5-6 and TRBJ2-3; 7 bases are a match to TRBD1. V shed 4 bases and J 2 bases; nucleotides not matched to a gene: 13. The CDR3 sequence is 17 residues long. Germline CDR1 SGHDT, CDR2 YYEEEE.

The genes are TRBV11-2 and TRBJ2-5, with D possibly being TRBD1 or TRBD2 (5 bases each). With 5 bases removed from V and 7 bases from J, the gap between germline ends came to 23 bases. This CDR3 has 16 residues. Looked up from germline, CDR1 is SGHAT and CDR2 is FQNNGV. CDR3 amino acids: CASSGPGTVQRATQYF. The CDR3 nucleotides are TGTGCCAGCAGCGGGCCCGGGACGGTGCAGAGGGCGACCCAGTACTTC.